This is a list of T cell receptor beta chains from one sample in a study of blood T cells in healthy people across ages. Using its own MiXCR run on the 5' RACE reads, TCRdb lists one record per CDR3 protein. Of some 700,000 distinct CDR3 sequences listed, roughly two fifths are singletons. Sequencing was performed on blood. The source of these receptors is a woman aged 60-70 years in good health. The CDR3 runs from the conserved cysteine through the conserved F or W. Each record gives: V gene, clone size, J gene, D gene, CDR3 DNA, CDR3 protein. D genes are given only for firm matches. Size values are once, few and many counts, or a class for expanded clones, and some rows have none.

V gene: TRBV12-3/TRBV12-4; clone size: NA; J gene: TRBJ2-1; D gene: NA; CDR3 DNA: TGCGCCAGCAGTGGGGGGGGCGGTTTCAATGAGCAGTTCTTC; CDR3 protein: CASSGGGGFNEQFF
V gene: TRBV7-9; clone size: NA; J gene: TRBJ2-5; D gene: TRBD1; CDR3 DNA: TGTGCCAGCAGTCAGGACAGGGGGCCTGAGACCCAGTACTTC; CDR3 protein: CASSQDRGPETQYF
V gene: TRBV20-1; clone size: NA; J gene: TRBJ2-1; D gene: NA; CDR3 DNA: TGCAGTGCTAGAGAATGGCGGGGACCCACGGCCTCCTACAATGAGCAGTTCTTC; CDR3 protein: CSAREWRGPTASYNEQFF
V gene: TRBV5-1; clone size: NA; J gene: TRBJ2-1; D gene: NA; CDR3 DNA: TGCGCCAGCAGCATCACCGGGTCTTACAATGAGCAGTTCTTC; CDR3 protein: CASSITGSYNEQFF
V gene: TRBV10-3; clone size: NA; J gene: TRBJ1-1; D gene: NA; CDR3 DNA: TGTGCCATCAGCGGCAGGGATATAAACACTGAAGCTTTCTTT; CDR3 protein: CAISGRDINTEAFF
V gene: TRBV28; clone size: many; J gene: TRBJ2-7; D gene: NA; CDR3 DNA: TGTGCCAGCAACGAGGGGGGAAAATCCTACGAGCAGTACTTC; CDR3 protein: CASNEGGKSYEQYF
V gene: TRBV29-1; clone size: NA; J gene: TRBJ2-1; D gene: TRBD2; CDR3 DNA: TGCAGCGTTGAACTAGCGGGGGGGTACAATGAGCAGTTCTTC; CDR3 protein: CSVELAGGYNEQFF
V gene: TRBV15; clone size: NA; J gene: TRBJ2-1; D gene: TRBD2; CDR3 DNA: TGTGCCACCAGCAGAGCAAAGACTAGCGGGGGTTACAATGAGCAGTTCTTC; CDR3 protein: CATSRAKTSGGYNEQFF
V gene: TRBV11-2; clone size: once; J gene: TRBJ2-3; D gene: NA; CDR3 DNA: TGTGTCAGCAGACTAGGAGTCCAGAGAGACACAGATACGCAGTATTTT; CDR3 protein: CVSRLGVQRDTDTQYF
V gene: TRBV20-1; clone size: few; J gene: TRBJ1-2; D gene: NA; CDR3 DNA: TGCAGTGCTAGTAAGGAGGGAGGCGGCTACACCTTC; CDR3 protein: CSASKEGGGYTF
V gene: TRBV12-3/TRBV12-4; clone size: NA; J gene: TRBJ1-5; D gene: NA; CDR3 DNA: TGTGCCAGCAGTTTTAGGGCTCAGCCCCAGCATTTT; CDR3 protein: CASSFRAQPQHF
V gene: TRBV5-1; clone size: once; J gene: TRBJ2-7; D gene: TRBD2; CDR3 DNA: TGCGCCAGCAGCTCCCCCGGACTAGCGGGAGTCCACGAGCAGTACTTC; CDR3 protein: CASSSPGLAGVHEQYF
V gene: TRBV29-1; clone size: NA; J gene: TRBJ2-3; D gene: TRBD1; CDR3 DNA: TGCAGCGTAGCTCTTCGACAGGGGGGCACAGATACGCAGTATTTT; CDR3 protein: CSVALRQGGTDTQYF
V gene: TRBV7-2; clone size: NA; J gene: TRBJ2-4; D gene: TRBD1; CDR3 DNA: TGTGCCAGCAGCTCGGGACAGGGGGAAAACGTTCAGTACTTC; CDR3 protein: CASSSGQGENVQYF
V gene: TRBV10-3; clone size: few; J gene: TRBJ2-7; D gene: NA; CDR3 DNA: TGTGCCATCAGTGAAGGAGTAGGACCGAGGGACGAGCAGTACTTC; CDR3 protein: CAISEGVGPRDEQYF
V gene: TRBV27; clone size: many; J gene: TRBJ2-7; D gene: NA; CDR3 DNA: TGTGCCAGCAGTTGGGACACGAGGGAGCAGTACTTC; CDR3 protein: CASSWDTREQYF
V gene: TRBV18; clone size: NA; J gene: TRBJ1-5; D gene: NA; CDR3 DNA: TGTGCCAGCTCACCAGAAAGTAGCAATCAGCCCCAGCATTTT; CDR3 protein: CASSPESSNQPQHF
V gene: TRBV5-4; clone size: NA; J gene: TRBJ2-1; D gene: NA; CDR3 DNA: TGTGCCAGCAGCTTGGCCCTAGCGTTGGATGAGCAGTTCTTC; CDR3 protein: CASSLALALDEQFF
V gene: TRBV20-1; clone size: NA; J gene: TRBJ2-3; D gene: TRBD2; CDR3 DNA: TGCAGTGCTAGTCGGCGAGCGGGATCCGATACGCAGTATTTT; CDR3 protein: CSASRRAGSDTQYF
V gene: TRBV29-1; clone size: many; J gene: TRBJ2-2; D gene: NA; CDR3 DNA: TGCAGCGTTGAGGGACACTCGAACACCGGGGAGCTGTTTTTT; CDR3 protein: CSVEGHSNTGELFF
V gene: TRBV7-9; clone size: NA; J gene: TRBJ1-6; D gene: NA; CDR3 DNA: TGTGCCAGCAGCTTCCGGGGGGCCTGGAATTCACCCCTCCACTTT; CDR3 protein: CASSFRGAWNSPLHF
V gene: TRBV6-2/TRBV6-3; clone size: few; J gene: TRBJ2-5; D gene: TRBD1; CDR3 DNA: TGTGCCAGCAGTTACTCCGGGACAGGGGTAAGGAAGACCCAGTACTTC; CDR3 protein: CASSYSGTGVRKTQYF